A selection of T cell receptor beta chains follows, all from one sample in a study of CD8 T cells in Susac syndrome. TCRdb re-analysed the immunoSEQ multiplex PCR reads in MiXCR, keeping a single row per CDR3 protein. This table holds more than 100,000 distinct CDR3 sequences, around 94% found once. The sequenced sample consisted of CD8+ T cells from PBMCs. These receptor sequences come from a human donor with Susac syndrome. CDR3s include the opening cysteine and the closing phenylalanine or tryptophan. Fields, in order: CDR3 protein, V gene.

CDR3aa: CASSPASGGLTGELFF; v_gene: TRBV7-9
CDR3aa: CASSVEGAGQPQHF; v_gene: TRBV9
CDR3aa: CASSLGAGPAHEQFF; v_gene: TRBV7-2
CDR3aa: CASSIEDGHPGGYTF; v_gene: TRBV19
CDR3aa: CASSSGTIAYNEQFF; v_gene: TRBV12-3/TRBV12-4
CDR3aa: CSVGGVRSYNEQFF; v_gene: TRBV29-1
CDR3aa: CAGGREGYYEQYF; v_gene: TRBV23-1
CDR3aa: CASSPAGSTEAFF; v_gene: TRBV5-6
CDR3aa: CASSLTVPGALAHTDTQYF; v_gene: TRBV11-2
CDR3aa: CASSLNSGGLSYNEQFF; v_gene: TRBV11-2
CDR3aa: CASSYSQGAPYEQYF; v_gene: TRBV6-5
CDR3aa: CSVWGQGYEQFF; v_gene: TRBV29-1
CDR3aa: CASSFGVTGKLFF; v_gene: TRBV5-4
CDR3aa: CSVEGGRGHQETQYF; v_gene: TRBV29-1
CDR3aa: CASSTKGPNTIYF; v_gene: TRBV25-1
CDR3aa: CARAEGQGPYNEQFF; v_gene: TRBV2
CDR3aa: CASSLGGTGRNEKLFF; v_gene: TRBV12-3/TRBV12-4
CDR3aa: CASSYPGVAGTGELFF; v_gene: TRBV5-4
CDR3aa: CASSEMGGYSNQPQHF; v_gene: TRBV2
CDR3aa: CASGLGPFNEQFF; v_gene: TRBV12-5
CDR3aa: CASSQRTGAGETQYF; v_gene: TRBV3-1
CDR3aa: CASSQDTEEPQHF; v_gene: TRBV4-3
CDR3aa: CASSRGGATEAFF; v_gene: TRBV9
CDR3aa: CASSQDLYEQYF; v_gene: TRBV3-1
CDR3aa: CSVDNGWGYTF; v_gene: TRBV29-1
CDR3aa: CASSLGLESGYEQYF; v_gene: TRBV5-1
CDR3aa: CASSHLIAPSYNEQFF; v_gene: TRBV4-1
CDR3aa: CASSQDRRESGPYGYTF; v_gene: TRBV4-1
CDR3aa: CASSQVLAGGMVNTEAFF; v_gene: TRBV4-2
CDR3aa: CASSLTSVKTQYF; v_gene: TRBV27
CDR3aa: CASSADREEGSNQPQHF; v_gene: TRBV6-1
CDR3aa: CASGSVDAEMETQYF; v_gene: TRBV12-5
CDR3aa: CASSHYQQGAWTGELFF; v_gene: TRBV3-1
CDR3aa: CATSRVEGDTEAFF; v_gene: TRBV15
CDR3aa: CASSLGRTQYF; v_gene: TRBV28
CDR3aa: CSVASGDGEQYF; v_gene: TRBV29-1
CDR3aa: CASSPPEGTGLDTEAFF; v_gene: TRBV19
CDR3aa: CASSYPSRNEQFF; v_gene: TRBV6-2/TRBV6-3
CDR3aa: CASSVDYGGPEAFF; v_gene: TRBV9
CDR3aa: CASSARDRGRSQETQYF; v_gene: TRBV7-9
CDR3aa: CASSSGGSNNEKLFF; v_gene: TRBV7-9
CDR3aa: CASSPLGQEAPNYGYTF; v_gene: TRBV4-1
CDR3aa: CASSSIPAGTSPLHF; v_gene: TRBV27
CDR3aa: CASSLSLGGSPLHF; v_gene: TRBV5-1
CDR3aa: CASWTMPGVTETQYF; v_gene: TRBV6-2/TRBV6-3